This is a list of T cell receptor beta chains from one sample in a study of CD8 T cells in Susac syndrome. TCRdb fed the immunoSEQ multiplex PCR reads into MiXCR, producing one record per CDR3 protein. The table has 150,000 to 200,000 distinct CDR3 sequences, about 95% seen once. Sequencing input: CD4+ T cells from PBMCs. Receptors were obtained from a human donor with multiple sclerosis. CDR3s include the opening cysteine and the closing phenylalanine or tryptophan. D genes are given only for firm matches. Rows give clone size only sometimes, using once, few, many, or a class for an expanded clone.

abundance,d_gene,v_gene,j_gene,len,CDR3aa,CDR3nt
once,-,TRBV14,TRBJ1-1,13,CASSQWGGTEAFF,TGTGCCAGCAGCCAATGGGGGGGAACTGAAGCTTTCTTT
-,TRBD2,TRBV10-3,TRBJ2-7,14,CAIRSTSGSYEQYF,TGTGCCATCAGGTCGACTAGCGGGAGCTACGAGCAGTACTTC
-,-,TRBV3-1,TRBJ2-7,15,CASSPRPYKAGEQYF,TGTGCCAGCAGTCCACGACCTTACAAGGCCGGGGAGCAGTACTTC
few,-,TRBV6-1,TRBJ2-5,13,CASLRGRGETQYF,TGTGCCAGCCTTAGGGGAAGGGGAGAGACCCAGTACTTC
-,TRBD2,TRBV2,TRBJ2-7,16,CASSPLPLAGGGEQYF,TGTGCCAGCAGTCCTTTACCGCTAGCGGGGGGCGGAGAGCAGTACTTC
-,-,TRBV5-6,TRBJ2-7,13,CASSPAYRYEQYF,TGTGCCAGCAGCCCCGCGTATCGGTACGAGCAGTACTTC
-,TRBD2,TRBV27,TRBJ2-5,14,CASSRAGGKETQYF,TGTGCCAGCAGCAGAGCGGGAGGGAAAGAGACCCAGTACTTC
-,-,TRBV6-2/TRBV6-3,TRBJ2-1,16,CASSYSMPGSPHEQFF,TGTGCCAGCAGTTACTCGATGCCGGGAAGCCCACATGAGCAGTTCTTC
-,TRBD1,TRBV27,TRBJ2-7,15,CASSIPGQGPYEQYF,TGTGCCAGCAGTATACCGGGACAGGGCCCCTACGAGCAGTACTTC
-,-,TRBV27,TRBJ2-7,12,CASSGPSYEQYF,TGTGCCAGCAGTGGGCCTTCCTACGAGCAGTACTTC
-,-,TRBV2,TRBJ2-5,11,CASSEPKTGYF,TGTGCCAGCAGTGAACCTAAAACCGGGTACTTC
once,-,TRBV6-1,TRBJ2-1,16,CASSAGDSLSYNEQFF,TGTGCCAGCAGTGCGGGGGACAGCCTCTCCTACAATGAGCAGTTCTTC
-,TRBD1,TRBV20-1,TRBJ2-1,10,CSAGDRPQFF,TGCAGTGCAGGGGACAGGCCCCAGTTCTTC
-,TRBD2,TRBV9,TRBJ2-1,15,CASSPLAGGPDEQFF,TGTGCCAGCAGCCCCTTAGCGGGAGGGCCGGATGAGCAGTTCTTC
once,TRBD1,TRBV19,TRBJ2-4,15,CASRQTQGVRNIQYF,TGTGCCAGTAGGCAAACACAGGGGGTAAGGAACATTCAGTACTTC
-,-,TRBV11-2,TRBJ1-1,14,CASSFGHQSNEAFF,TGTGCCAGCAGCTTTGGACACCAATCTAACGAGGCTTTCTTT
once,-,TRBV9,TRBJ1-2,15,CASSVGGTRSQGYTF,TGTGCCAGCAGCGTCGGCGGGACTCGATCCCAGGGCTACACCTTC
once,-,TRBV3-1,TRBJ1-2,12,CASSTQGRGYTF,TGTGCCAGCAGCACACAGGGTCGTGGCTACACCTTC
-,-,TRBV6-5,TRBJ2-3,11,CASTWGGTQYF,TGTGCCAGCACCTGGGGTGGCACGCAGTATTTT
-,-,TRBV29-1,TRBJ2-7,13,CSVAHPSPYEQYF,TGCAGCGTTGCACATCCCTCCCCCTACGAGCAGTACTTC
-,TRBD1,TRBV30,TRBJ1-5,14,CAWSVRQGGQPQHF,TGTGCCTGGAGTGTACGACAGGGTGGGCAGCCCCAGCATTTT
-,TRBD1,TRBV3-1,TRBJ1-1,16,CASSPTWDSQNTEAFF,TGTGCCAGCAGCCCAACGTGGGACAGCCAGAACACTGAAGCTTTCTTT
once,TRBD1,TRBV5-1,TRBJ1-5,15,CASSPGDSLYQPQHF,TGCGCCAGCAGCCCCGGGGACAGCCTATATCAGCCCCAGCATTTT
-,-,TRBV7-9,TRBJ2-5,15,CASSLGATTRETQYF,TGTGCCAGCAGCTTAGGTGCTACTACTAGAGAGACCCAGTACTTC
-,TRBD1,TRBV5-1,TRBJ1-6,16,CASSVDRRTGGSPLHF,TGCGCCAGCAGCGTGGACCGCCGGACAGGAGGTTCACCCCTCCACTTT
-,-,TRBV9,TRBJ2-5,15,CASSVDPRGMETQYF,TGTGCCAGCAGCGTAGACCCCCGGGGGATGGAGACCCAGTACTTC
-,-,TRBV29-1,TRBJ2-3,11,CSVGDPGRLYF,TGCAGCGTAGGAGACCCCGGAAGGCTGTATTTT
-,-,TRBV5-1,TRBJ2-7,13,CASSLQGGHEQYF,TGCGCCAGCAGCTTACAGGGCGGACACGAGCAGTACTTC
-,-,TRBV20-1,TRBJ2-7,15,CSARDRLGAQYEQYF,TGCAGTGCTAGAGATCGTTTGGGGGCCCAGTACGAGCAGTACTTC
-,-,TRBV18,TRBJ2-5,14,CASSPPDKQETQYF,TGTGCCAGCTCACCACCGGACAAGCAAGAGACCCAGTACTTC
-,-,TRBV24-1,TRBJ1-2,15,CATSDSDGTNYGYTF,TGTGCCACCAGTGATTCGGACGGAACTAACTATGGCTACACCTTC
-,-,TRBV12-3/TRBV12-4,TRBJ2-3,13,CASSPIFPDTQYF,TGTGCCAGCAGTCCGATCTTTCCAGATACGCAGTATTTT
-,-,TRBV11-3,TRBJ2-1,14,CASSMERALREQFF,TGTGCCAGCAGCATGGAGCGGGCCTTACGGGAGCAGTTCTTC
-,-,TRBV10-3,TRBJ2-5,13,CATQASAQETQYF,TGTGCGACGCAGGCTAGCGCCCAAGAGACCCAGTACTTC
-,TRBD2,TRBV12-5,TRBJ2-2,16,CASGLGLAANTGELFF,TGTGCTAGTGGTTTGGGGCTAGCGGCGAACACCGGGGAGCTGTTTTTT
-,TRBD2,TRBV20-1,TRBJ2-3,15,CSAPSSAGGPYTQYF,TGCAGTGCCCCCTCGTCAGCGGGAGGGCCGTATACGCAGTATTTT
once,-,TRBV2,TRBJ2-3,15,CASSPRGRESDTQYF,TGTGCCAGCAGCCCGCGGGGGCGGGAGTCAGATACGCAGTATTTT
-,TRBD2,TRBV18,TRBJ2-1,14,CASSPSRTSGEQFF,TGTGCCAGCTCACCTTCTAGGACTAGCGGGGAGCAGTTCTTC
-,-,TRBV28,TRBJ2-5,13,CASSLGRQETQYF,TGTGCCAGCAGTTTGGGCAGGCAGGAGACCCAGTACTTC
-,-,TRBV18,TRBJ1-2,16,CASSLTKGPLLYGYTF,TGTGCCAGCTCCCTCACAAAAGGACCCCTCCTCTATGGCTACACCTTC
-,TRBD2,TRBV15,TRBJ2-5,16,CATSSARGTRVQTQYF,TGTGCCACCAGCAGTGCGCGCGGGACTAGGGTACAGACCCAGTACTTC
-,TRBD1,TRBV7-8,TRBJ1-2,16,CASSLDTGGRGYGYTF,TGTGCCAGCAGCTTAGATACAGGGGGCCGAGGCTATGGCTACACCTTC
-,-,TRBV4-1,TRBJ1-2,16,CASSQDPLQGLYGYTF,TGCGCCAGCAGCCAAGATCCCTTGCAGGGGCTCTATGGCTACACCTTC
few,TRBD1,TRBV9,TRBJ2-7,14,CASSVAQGASEQYF,TGTGCCAGCAGCGTTGCTCAGGGGGCAAGTGAGCAGTACTTC
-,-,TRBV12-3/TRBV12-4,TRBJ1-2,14,CASRPGPRGSGYTF,TGTGCCAGCAGACCGGGACCTCGAGGGTCTGGCTACACCTTC
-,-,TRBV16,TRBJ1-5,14,CASSQLRQEQPQHF,TGTGCCAGCAGCCAATTAAGACAGGAACAGCCCCAGCATTTT
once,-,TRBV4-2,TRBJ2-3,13,CASSQRETDTQYF,TGTGCCAGCAGCCAAAGGGAAACAGATACGCAGTATTTT
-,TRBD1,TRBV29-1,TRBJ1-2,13,CSVVGTAKTIRTF,TGCAGCGTTGTGGGGACAGCCAAAACTATTAGGACCTTC
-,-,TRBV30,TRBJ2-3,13,CAWSVNLADTQYF,TGTGCCTGGAGTGTAAATCTAGCCGATACGCAGTATTTT
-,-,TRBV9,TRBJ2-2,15,CASSIHAGAAGELFF,TGTGCCAGCAGCATCCATGCGGGGGCTGCCGGGGAGCTGTTTTTT
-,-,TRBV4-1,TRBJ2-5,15,CASSQDLGGVETQYF,TGCGCCAGCAGCCAAGATCTTGGAGGGGTGGAGACCCAGTACTTC
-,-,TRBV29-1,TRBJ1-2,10,CSVWSNGYTF,TGCAGCGTTTGGAGCAATGGCTACACCTTC
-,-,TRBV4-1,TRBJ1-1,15,CASSLRQGMNTEAFF,TGCGCCAGCAGCCTAAGGCAGGGAATGAACACTGAAGCTTTCTTT